This T cell receptor beta chain was documented in a study of shared clonotypes between healthy human individuals. With respect to this clone: Its antigen remains unidentified.

Positively selected for CCR7, the CD45RO-negative cells used as naive CD8 cells excluded terminally differentiated effector memory CD45RA+ cells. Recent vaccinations or acute infections were absent in the healthy HIV-negative adult donors. Caucasian adults residing in Nashville, Tennessee made up all the donors. The CDR3 has 15 amino acids. Trimming removed 4 bases at V and 0 bases at J, with 11 bases between. CDR1 is SGDLS and CDR2 is YYNGEE in the germline V gene. Using immunoSEQ multiplex PCR, the repertoire was profiled, and TCRdb retains in-frame clones only, with some absent. Of 700,000 to 950,000 clones listed, around 96% are singletons. Findings and limits, study-wide: Rarefaction showed sorted-subset sequencing was incomplete despite large depth.

The J gene is TRBJ2-1, the V gene TRBV9; D is uncertain. Sequencing was done on a sample of naive CD8+ T cells sorted from blood. This sequence originates from a man aged 25-45 years in good health. This CDR3 is CASSPLLSSYNEQFF. The CDR3 DNA reads as TGTGCCAGCAGCCCCCTCTTGAGCTCCTACAATGAGCAGTTCTTC.